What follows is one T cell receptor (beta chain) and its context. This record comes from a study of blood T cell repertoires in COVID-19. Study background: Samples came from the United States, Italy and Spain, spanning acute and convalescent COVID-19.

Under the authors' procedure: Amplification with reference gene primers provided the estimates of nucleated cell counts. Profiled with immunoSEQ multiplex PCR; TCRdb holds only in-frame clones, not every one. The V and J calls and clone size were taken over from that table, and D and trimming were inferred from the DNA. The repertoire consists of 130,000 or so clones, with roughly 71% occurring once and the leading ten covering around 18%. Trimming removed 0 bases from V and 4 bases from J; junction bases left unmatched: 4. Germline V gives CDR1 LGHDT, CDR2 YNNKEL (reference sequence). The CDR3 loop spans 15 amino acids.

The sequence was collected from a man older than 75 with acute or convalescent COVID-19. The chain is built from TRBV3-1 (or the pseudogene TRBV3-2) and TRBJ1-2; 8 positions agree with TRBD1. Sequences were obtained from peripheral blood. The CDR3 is CASSQEDRAPYGYTF. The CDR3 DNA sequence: TGTGCCAGCAGCCAAGAGGACAGGGCGCCCTATGGCTACACCTTC.